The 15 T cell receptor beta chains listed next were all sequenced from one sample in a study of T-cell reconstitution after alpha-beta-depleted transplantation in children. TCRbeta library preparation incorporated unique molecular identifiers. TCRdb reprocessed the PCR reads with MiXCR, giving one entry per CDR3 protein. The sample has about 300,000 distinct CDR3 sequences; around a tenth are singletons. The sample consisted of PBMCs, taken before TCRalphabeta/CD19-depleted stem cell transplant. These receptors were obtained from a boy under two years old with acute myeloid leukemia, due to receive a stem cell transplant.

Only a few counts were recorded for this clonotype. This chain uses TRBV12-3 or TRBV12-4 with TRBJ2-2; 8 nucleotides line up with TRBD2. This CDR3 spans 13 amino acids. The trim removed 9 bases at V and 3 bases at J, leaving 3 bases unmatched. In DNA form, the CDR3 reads TGTGCCAGAGGGACTAGGGACACCGGGGAGCTGTTTTTT. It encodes CARGTRDTGELFF.

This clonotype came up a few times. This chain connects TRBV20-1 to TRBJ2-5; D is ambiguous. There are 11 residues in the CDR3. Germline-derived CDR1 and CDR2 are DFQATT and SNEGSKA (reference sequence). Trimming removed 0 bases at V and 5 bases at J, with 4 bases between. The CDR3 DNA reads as TGCAGTGCTAGAGATGGGGAGACCCAGTACTTC. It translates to CSARDGETQYF.

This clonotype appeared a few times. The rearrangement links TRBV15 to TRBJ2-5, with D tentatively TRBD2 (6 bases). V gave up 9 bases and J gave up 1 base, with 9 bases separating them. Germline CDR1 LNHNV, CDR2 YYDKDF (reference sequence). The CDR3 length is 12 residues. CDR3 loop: CATGGAQETQYF. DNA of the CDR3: TGTGCCACAGGCGGGGCCCAAGAGACCCAGTACTTC.

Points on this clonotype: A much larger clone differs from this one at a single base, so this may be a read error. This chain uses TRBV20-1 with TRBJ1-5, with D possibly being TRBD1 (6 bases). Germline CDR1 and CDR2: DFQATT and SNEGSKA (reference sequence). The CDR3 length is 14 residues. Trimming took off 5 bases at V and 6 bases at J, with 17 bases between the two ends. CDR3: CSAEKTGVTQPQHF. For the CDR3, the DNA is TGCAGTGCTGAAAAGACAGGCGTGACTCAGCCCCAGCATTTT.

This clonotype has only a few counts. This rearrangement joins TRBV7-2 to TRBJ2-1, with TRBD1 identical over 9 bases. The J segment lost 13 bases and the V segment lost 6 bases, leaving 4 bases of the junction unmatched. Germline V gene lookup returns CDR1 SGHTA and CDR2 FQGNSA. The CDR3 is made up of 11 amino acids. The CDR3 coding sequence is TGTGCCAGCAGGGACAGGGGACTACAGTTCTTC. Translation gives CASRDRGLQFF.

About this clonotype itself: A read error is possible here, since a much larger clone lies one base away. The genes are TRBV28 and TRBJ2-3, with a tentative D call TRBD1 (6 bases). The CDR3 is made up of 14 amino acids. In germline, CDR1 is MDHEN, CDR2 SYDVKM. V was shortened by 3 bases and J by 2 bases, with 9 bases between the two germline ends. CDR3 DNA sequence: TGTGCCAGCAGTTTTGGACAGTTCACAGATACGCAGTATTTT. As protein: CASSFGQFTDTQYF.

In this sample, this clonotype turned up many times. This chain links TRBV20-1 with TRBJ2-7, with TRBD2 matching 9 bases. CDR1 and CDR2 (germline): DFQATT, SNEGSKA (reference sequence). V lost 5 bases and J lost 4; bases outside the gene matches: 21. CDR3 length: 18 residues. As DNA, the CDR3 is TGCAGTGCTCCTCTGAAGGCGGGAGGGCCGGATTTCGAGTACGAGCAGTACTTC. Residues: CSAPLKAGGPDFEYEQYF.

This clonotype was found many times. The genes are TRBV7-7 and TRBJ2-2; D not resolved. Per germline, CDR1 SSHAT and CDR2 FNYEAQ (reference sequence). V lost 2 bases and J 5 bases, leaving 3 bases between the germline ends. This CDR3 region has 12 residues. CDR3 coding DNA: TGTGCCAGCAGCTTACCAACCGGGGAGCTGTTTTTT. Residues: CASSLPTGELFF.

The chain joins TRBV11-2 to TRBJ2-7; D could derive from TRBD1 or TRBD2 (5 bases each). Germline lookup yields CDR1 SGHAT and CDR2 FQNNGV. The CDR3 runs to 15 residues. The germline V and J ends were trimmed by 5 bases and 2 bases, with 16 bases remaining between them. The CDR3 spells CASSEGPMETYEQYF. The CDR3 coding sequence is TGTGCCAGCAGCGAGGGACCGATGGAAACCTACGAGCAGTACTTC. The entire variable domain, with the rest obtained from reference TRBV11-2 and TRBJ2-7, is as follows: EAGVAQSPRYKIIEKRQSVAFWCNPISGHATLYWYQQILGQGPKLLIQFQNNGVVDDSQLPKDRFSAERLKGVDSTLKIQPAKLEDSAVYLCASSEGPMETYEQYFGPGTRLTVT.

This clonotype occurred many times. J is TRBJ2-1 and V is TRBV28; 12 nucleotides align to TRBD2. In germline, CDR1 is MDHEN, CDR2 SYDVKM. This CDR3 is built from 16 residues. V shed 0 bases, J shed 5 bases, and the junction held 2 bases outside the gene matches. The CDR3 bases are TGTGCCAGCAGTTTATGGACTAGCGGGAGAAACAATGAGCAGTTCTTC. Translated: CASSLWTSGRNNEQFF.

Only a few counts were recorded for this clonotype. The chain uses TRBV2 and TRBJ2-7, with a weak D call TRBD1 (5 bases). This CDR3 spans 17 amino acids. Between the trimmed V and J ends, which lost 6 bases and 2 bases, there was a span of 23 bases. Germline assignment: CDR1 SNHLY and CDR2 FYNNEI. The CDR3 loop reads CASSKAVNRGSPYEQYF. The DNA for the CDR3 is TGTGCCAGCAGCAAAGCCGTAAATAGGGGTTCCCCCTACGAGCAGTACTTC. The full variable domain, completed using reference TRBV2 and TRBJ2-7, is EPEVTQTPSHQVTQMGQEVILRCVPISNHLYFYWYRQILGQKVEFLVSFYNNEISEKSEIFDDQFSVERPDGSNFTLKIRSTKLEDSAMYFCASSKAVNRGSPYEQYFGPGTRLTVT.

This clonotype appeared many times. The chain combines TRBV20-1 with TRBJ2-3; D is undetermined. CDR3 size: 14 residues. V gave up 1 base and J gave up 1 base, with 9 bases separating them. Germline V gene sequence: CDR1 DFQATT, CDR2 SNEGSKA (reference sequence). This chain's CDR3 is CSARAPVGTDTQYF. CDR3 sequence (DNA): TGCAGTGCTAGAGCTCCAGTTGGCACAGATACGCAGTATTTT.

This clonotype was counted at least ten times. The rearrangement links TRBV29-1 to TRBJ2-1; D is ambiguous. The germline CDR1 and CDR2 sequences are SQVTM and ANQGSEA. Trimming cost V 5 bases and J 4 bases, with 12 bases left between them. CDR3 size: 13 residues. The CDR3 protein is CSVYSPQYNEQFF. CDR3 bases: TGCAGCGTTTACAGCCCGCAGTACAATGAGCAGTTCTTC.

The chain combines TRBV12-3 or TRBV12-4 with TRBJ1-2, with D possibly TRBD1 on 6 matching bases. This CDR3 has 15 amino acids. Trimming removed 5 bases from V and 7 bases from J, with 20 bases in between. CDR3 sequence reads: CASSNQGSPLFGYTF. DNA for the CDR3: TGTGCCAGCAGTAATCAGGGGAGTCCGCTCTTTGGCTACACCTTC.

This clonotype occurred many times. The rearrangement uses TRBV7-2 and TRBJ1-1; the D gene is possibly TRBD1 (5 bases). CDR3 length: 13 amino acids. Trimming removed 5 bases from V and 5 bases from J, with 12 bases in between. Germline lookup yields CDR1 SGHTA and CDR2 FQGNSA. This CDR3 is CASSLGLGTEAFF. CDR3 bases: TGTGCCAGCAGCCTGGGGCTAGGGACTGAAGCTTTCTTT.